These 28 T cell receptor beta chains were sequenced from one sample in a study of blood T cell repertoires in COVID-19. Some clones are missing from TCRdb's copy, which holds only in-frame ones; the method was immunoSEQ multiplex PCR. The sample consists of 80,000 or so clones, around 79% of them appearing once. Sequencing was done on a sample of peripheral blood. The origin of the receptors is a man between 50 and 59 years old with active or convalescent COVID-19.

CDR3 bases: TGTGCCAGCAGCCCCCGTCGGACCGGGGAGCTGTTTTTT. This translates into CASSPRRTGELFF. This chain connects TRBV7-2 to TRBJ2-2; no definite D call. CDR1 is SGHTA, CDR2 FQGNSA, per germline. The germline V and J ends were trimmed by 5 bases and 5 bases, with 9 bases remaining between them. The CDR3 is 13 residues long.

V gene TRBV7-2 combines with J gene TRBJ2-5, with 8 bases matching TRBD1. CDR3 length equals 15 residues. With 5 bases clipped from V and 3 bases from J, the junction kept 8 bases outside the gene matches. From germline, CDR1 is SGHTA and CDR2 FQGNSA. CDR3 sequence: CASSQDRVDEETQYF. CDR3 in DNA: TGTGCCAGCAGCCAGGACAGGGTTGACGAAGAGACCCAGTACTTC.

The CDR3 DNA follows: TGTGCCAGCCGGAAGGCGGGGGCTAACAATGAGCAGTTCTTC. It yields the protein CASRKAGANNEQFF. The V and J genes are TRBV13 and TRBJ2-1, with D maybe TRBD2 (7 bases). The germline V gene has CDR1 PRHDT and CDR2 FYEKMQ (reference sequence). Trimming left V 8 bases short and J 5 bases short, with 16 bases between. The CDR3 has 14 residues.

The rearrangement joins TRBV21-1 to TRBJ1-6; whether TRBD1, the table's D call, matches the DNA was not checked. TRBV21-1 is labeled a pseudogene. This CDR3 is built from 19 residues. CDR3 loop: CASPGQGIPISSYNSPLHF. The DNA of the CDR3 is TGTGCCAGCCCCGGACAGGGGATTCCCATTAGCTCCTATAATTCACCCCTCCACTTT.

This chain connects TRBV6-4 to TRBJ2-5; 10 bases are a match to TRBD2. Trimming removed 2 bases from V and 1 base from J; junction bases left unmatched: 1. Germline V gives CDR1 MRHNA, CDR2 SNTAGT. The CDR3 has 15 amino acids. The DNA for the CDR3 is TGTGCCAGCAGTGACAGCGGGGGGGCCCAAGAGACCCAGTACTTC. This gives the protein CASSDSGGAQETQYF.

V gene TRBV4-3 combines with J gene TRBJ2-1, with D possibly matching TRBD2 (7 bases). V lost 0 bases to trimming and J lost 12 bases, with 24 bases between them. Germline CDR1 LGHNA, CDR2 YSLEER. The CDR3 extends over 17 amino acids. This chain's CDR3 is CASSQDYGGRTRSPQFF. The CDR3 DNA sequence: TGCGCCAGCAGCCAAGATTATGGGGGCAGGACTAGATCTCCGCAGTTCTTC.

The gene calls are TRBV5-1 and TRBJ2-1; D not certain. The CDR3 is 13 amino acids. Trimming removed 1 base at V and 8 bases at J, with 10 bases between. CDR1 and CDR2 from the germline V gene are SGHRS and YFSETQ. The CDR3 region has the DNA TGCGCCAGCAGCTTGAGAGGATTCCATGAGCAGTTCTTC. It codes for CASSLRGFHEQFF.

V usage is TRBV19 and J usage is TRBJ1-5; 7 bases line up with TRBD1. The V gene end was trimmed by 2 bases and the J gene end by 0 bases; junction bases not matched to a gene: 4. This CDR3 is 16 amino acids long. CDR1 and CDR2 (germline): LNHDA, SQIVND (reference sequence). In DNA form, the CDR3 reads TGTGCCAGTAGTATAACCGGGACAGTTAGCAATCAGCCCCAGCATTTT. Protein sequence: CASSITGTVSNQPQHF.

CDR3 nucleotides: TGTGCCAGCAGACAGGCTCAAGCTGAAGCTTTCTTT. This codes for CASRQAQAEAFF. The chain links TRBV7-9 to TRBJ1-1, with D possibly matching TRBD1 (5 bases). There are 12 residues in the CDR3. V was trimmed by 6 bases and J by 6 bases, leaving 11 bases between them. Per germline, CDR1 SEHNR and CDR2 FQNEAQ (reference sequence). The full variable domain, its missing parts supplied by reference TRBV7-9 and TRBJ1-1, is DTGVSQNPRHKITKRGQNVTFRCDPISEHNRLYWYRQTLGQGPEFLTYFQNEAQLEKSRLLSDRFSAERPKGSFSTLEIQRTEQGDSAMYLCASRQAQAEAFFGQGTRLTVV.

The rearrangement links TRBV3-1 (or the pseudogene TRBV3-2) to TRBJ2-5, with TRBD2 as a possible D gene (6 bases). Trimming pared 4 bases from V and 1 base from J, leaving 10 bases between. CDR1 is LGHDT and CDR2 is YNNKEL in the germline V gene (reference sequence). The CDR3 runs to 14 residues. CDR3 nucleotides: TGTGCCAGCAGCCCGAGGGACTTCCAAGAGACCCAGTACTTC. It yields the protein CASSPRDFQETQYF.

This chain connects TRBV19 to TRBJ1-2; D gene ambiguous. The CDR3 spans 13 residues. Germline V lookup: CDR1 LNHDA, CDR2 SQIVND (reference sequence). V gave up 4 bases and J gave up 6 bases, with 12 bases separating them. This CDR3 reads CASSTVDGDGYTF. CDR3 DNA sequence: TGTGCCAGTAGTACGGTCGACGGGGATGGCTACACCTTC.

This clone was observed a few times. The V call is TRBV5-6, the J call TRBJ2-3; 9 nucleotides match TRBD1. Germline V gives CDR1 SGHDT, CDR2 YYEEEE. This CDR3 spans 17 amino acids. V dropped 0 bases and J dropped 3; count of bases not matched to a gene: 8. Here the CDR3 DNA reads TGTGCCAGCAGCTTGGACCCGGGACAGGGTGGGACAGATACGCAGTATTTT. This translates into CASSLDPGQGGTDTQYF.

The chain combines TRBV7-9 with TRBJ1-1; 8 nucleotides line up with TRBD1. The CDR3 is made up of 14 amino acids. Losses at the gene ends were 4 bases for V and 5 bases for J; bases not matched to a gene: 6. The germline gives CDR1 SEHNR, CDR2 FQNEAQ (reference sequence). For the CDR3, the DNA is TGTGCCAGCAGCTCAGGGGGCGCGCATACTGAAGCTTTCTTT. Protein product: CASSSGGAHTEAFF.

V is TRBV6-2 or TRBV6-3 and J is TRBJ2-5, with 9 bases matching TRBD2. Looked up from germline, CDR1 is MNHEY and CDR2 is SVGEGT. The CDR3 length is 17 residues. V shed 6 bases, J shed 2 bases, and the junction held 13 bases outside the gene matches. The CDR3 DNA reads as TGTGCCAGCAGCCTCGCGGGAGCGGGGGGACAACAAGAGACCCAGTACTTC. Amino acid sequence: CASSLAGAGGQQETQYF.

The chain has TRBV12-3 or TRBV12-4 and TRBJ1-2, with no clear D. The V and J ends lost 6 bases and 6 bases respectively, with 8 bases between them. This CDR3 comprises 11 residues. The chain's CDR3 is CASREEDGYTF. DNA for the CDR3: TGTGCCAGCAGGGAAGAGGATGGCTACACCTTC.

The chain links TRBV4-3 to TRBJ2-7; weak D call: TRBD1 (5 bases). The CDR3 runs 14 residues. Trimming left V 6 bases short and J 0 bases short, with 12 bases between. Germline V gene sequence: CDR1 LGHNA, CDR2 YSLEER. CDR3 coding DNA: TGCGCCAGCAGTCGGCAGGGTAGCTCCTACGAGCAGTACTTC. Translating gives CASSRQGSSYEQYF.

By sample fraction, this clone is medium-sized. The chain carries TRBV5-1 and TRBJ1-3; tentative D call: TRBD1 (5 bases). The CDR3 consists of 14 residues. The V end was cut by 4 bases, the J end by 4 bases, with 12 bases between. Germline values: CDR1 SGHRS, CDR2 YFSETQ. This chain's CDR3 is CASSDGTPGNTIYF. CDR3 DNA: TGCGCCAGCAGCGACGGGACTCCCGGAAACACCATATATTTT. The whole variable domain, remainder taken from reference TRBV5-1 and TRBJ1-3, is KAGVTQTPRYLIKTRGQQVTLSCSPISGHRSVSWYQQTPGQGLQFLFEYFSETQRNKGNFPGRFSGRQFSNSRSEMNVSTLELGDSALYLCASSDGTPGNTIYFGEGSWLTVV.

This clone was detected a few times. V usage is TRBV28 and J usage is TRBJ1-2, with 9 bases matching TRBD1. The germline gives CDR1 MDHEN, CDR2 SYDVKM. V shed 5 bases and J 8 bases; nucleotides not matched to a gene: 12. The CDR3 totals 15 residues. DNA for the CDR3: TGTGCCAGCAGTCGCGGGACAGGGAATTTTCGGGGCTACACCTTC. Encoded protein: CASSRGTGNFRGYTF.

The chain couples TRBV6-5 to TRBJ1-2, with D possibly matching TRBD1 (5 bases). V was pared by 6 bases and J by 7 bases, with 18 bases between. CDR3 length: 14 residues. Germline-derived CDR1 and CDR2 are MNHEY and SVGAGI. The CDR3 nucleotides are TGTGCCAGCAGAATAGACAGTCTACCAGGTGGCTACACCTTC. Translating it yields CASRIDSLPGGYTF.

The chain employs TRBV5-4 and TRBJ2-5; a weak D match, TRBD2 (5 bases). CDR3 length: 14 residues. CDR1 is SGHNT and CDR2 is YYREEE in the germline V gene (reference sequence). V was pared by 0 bases and J by 5 bases, with 11 bases between. CDR3 protein: CASSLVVGGETQYF. In nucleotides, the CDR3 is TGTGCCAGCAGCTTGGTTGTTGGCGGGGAGACCCAGTACTTC.

This chain links TRBV15 with TRBJ1-6, with 9 bases that match TRBD1. J was trimmed by 7 bases and V by 4 bases; bases with no gene match: 5. CDR1 and CDR2 from the germline V gene are LNHNV and YYDKDF (reference sequence). The CDR3 is made up of 15 amino acids. The CDR3 nucleotides read TGTGCCACCAGCACCATGGGGACAGGGAATTCACCCCTCCACTTT. This gives the protein CATSTMGTGNSPLHF. Using reference TRBV15 and TRBJ1-6 for the parts outside the CDR3, the full variable domain is DAMVIQNPRYQVTQFGKPVTLSCSQTLNHNVMYWYQQKSSQAPKLLFHYYDKDFNNEADTPDNFQSRRPNTSFCFLDIRSPGLGDTAMYLCATSTMGTGNSPLHFGNGTRLTVT.

This chain uses TRBV9 with TRBJ1-1; D possibly corresponds to TRBD1 (6 bases). Germline values: CDR1 SGDLS, CDR2 YYNGEE. The CDR3 runs to 15 residues. Trimming removed 3 bases from V and 0 bases from J, with 12 bases in between. The chain's CDR3 is CASSAGGQLNTEAFF. The CDR3 nucleotides read TGTGCCAGCAGCGCGGGGGGGCAGTTGAACACTGAAGCTTTCTTT.

This sequence joins TRBV5-1 and TRBJ1-5; 7 nucleotides line up with TRBD1. Germline CDR1 SGHRS, CDR2 YFSETQ. The CDR3 contains 15 residues. Unmatched junction bases numbered 2, after V lost 2 bases and J lost 0 bases. The CDR3 nucleotides are TGCGCCAGCAGCTTACAGGGGTTTAGCAATCAGCCCCAGCATTTT. Translating gives CASSLQGFSNQPQHF.

V and J are TRBV11-2 and TRBJ2-1; 8 nucleotides agree with TRBD1. The CDR3 loop spans 13 amino acids. The V gene's germline CDR1 is SGHAT and CDR2 FQNNGV. V trimming: 8 bases; J trimming: 3 bases; junction bases outside the gene matches: 3. Here the CDR3 DNA reads TGTGCCAGCCCAGGGGGCTTCTACAATGAGCAGTTCTTC. Translation gives CASPGGFYNEQFF.

The gene calls are TRBV7-9 and TRBJ2-7; 8 nucleotides align to TRBD1. The V gene end was trimmed by 6 bases and the J gene end by 0 bases; junction bases not matched to a gene: 19. The CDR3 length is 19 residues. Germline CDR1 is SEHNR and CDR2 is FQNEAQ (reference sequence). The CDR3 region is CASRLHQTSGGHSSYEQYF. CDR3 nucleotide sequence: TGTGCCAGCAGGTTACACCAGACCTCAGGGGGCCATAGCTCCTACGAGCAGTACTTC.

The chain couples TRBV7-9 to TRBJ2-7, with a possible D match to TRBD1 (6 bases). Trimming removed 1 base at V and 6 bases at J, with 16 bases between. CDR3 length: 15 amino acids. Germline CDR1 and CDR2: SEHNR and FQNEAQ (reference sequence). CDR3 DNA sequence: TGTGCCAGCAGCTTAGTTGGGGGACACCAGGGCGAGCAGTACTTC. Protein product: CASSLVGGHQGEQYF.

This clone has only one observation. This sequence joins TRBV5-4 and TRBJ1-2; D might be TRBD1 (5 bases). The V gene's germline CDR1 is SGHNT and CDR2 YYREEE (reference sequence). V was cut by 0 bases and J by 13 bases, with 10 bases left in between. The CDR3 spans 11 residues. CDR3 region: CASSLEAGSTF. CDR3 sequence (DNA): TGTGCCAGCAGCTTGGAGGCAGGGTCCACCTTC.

This clone was picked up one time. The chain recombines TRBV11-3 with TRBJ2-2; D is unresolved. The CDR3 has 13 amino acids. V lost 4 bases and J 1 base, leaving 4 bases between the germline ends. Germline V CDR1 and CDR2: SGHNT, YENEEA. Here the CDR3 reads CASSSQNTGELFF. In DNA, the CDR3 is TGTGCCAGCAGCTCCCAGAACACCGGGGAGCTGTTTTTT.